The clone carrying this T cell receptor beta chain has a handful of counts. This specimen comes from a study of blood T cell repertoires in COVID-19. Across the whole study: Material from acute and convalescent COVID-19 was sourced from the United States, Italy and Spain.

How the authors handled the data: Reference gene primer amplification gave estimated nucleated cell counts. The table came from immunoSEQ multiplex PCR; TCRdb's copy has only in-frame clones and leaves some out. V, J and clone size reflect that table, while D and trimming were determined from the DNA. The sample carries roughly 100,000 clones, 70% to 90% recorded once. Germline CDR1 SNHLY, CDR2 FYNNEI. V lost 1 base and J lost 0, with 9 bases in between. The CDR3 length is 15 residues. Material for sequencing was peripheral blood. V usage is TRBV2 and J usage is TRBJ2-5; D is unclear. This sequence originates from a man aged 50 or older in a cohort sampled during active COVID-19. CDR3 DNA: TGTGCCAGCAGTGAAGAGCCGACAAACCAAGAGACCCAGTACTTC. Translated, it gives CASSEEPTNQETQYF.